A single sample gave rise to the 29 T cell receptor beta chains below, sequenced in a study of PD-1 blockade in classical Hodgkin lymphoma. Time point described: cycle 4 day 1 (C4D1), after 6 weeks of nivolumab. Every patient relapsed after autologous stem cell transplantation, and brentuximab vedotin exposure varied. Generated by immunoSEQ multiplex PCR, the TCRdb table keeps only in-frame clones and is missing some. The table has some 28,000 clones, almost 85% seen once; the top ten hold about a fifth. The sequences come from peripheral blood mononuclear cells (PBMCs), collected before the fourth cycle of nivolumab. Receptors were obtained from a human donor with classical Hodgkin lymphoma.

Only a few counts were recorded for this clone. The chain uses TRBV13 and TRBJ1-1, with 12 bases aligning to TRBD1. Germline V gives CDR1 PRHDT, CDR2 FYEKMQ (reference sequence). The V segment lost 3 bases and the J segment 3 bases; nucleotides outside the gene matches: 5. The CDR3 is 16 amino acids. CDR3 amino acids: CASSFSGTGGYTEAFF. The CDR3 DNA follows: TGTGCCAGCAGCTTTTCCGGGACAGGGGGCTACACTGAAGCTTTCTTT.

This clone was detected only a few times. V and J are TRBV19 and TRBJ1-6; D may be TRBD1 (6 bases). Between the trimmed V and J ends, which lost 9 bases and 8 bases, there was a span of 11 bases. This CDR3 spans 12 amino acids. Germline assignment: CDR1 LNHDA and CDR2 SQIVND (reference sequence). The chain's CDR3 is CASTNRDSPLHF. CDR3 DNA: TGTGCCAGCACAAACAGGGATTCACCCCTCCACTTT.

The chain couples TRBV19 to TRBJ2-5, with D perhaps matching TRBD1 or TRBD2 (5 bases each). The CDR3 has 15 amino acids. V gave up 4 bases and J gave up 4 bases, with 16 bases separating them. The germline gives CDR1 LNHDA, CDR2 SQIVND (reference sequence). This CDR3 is CASSKRAGPPETQYF. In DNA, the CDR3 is TGTGCCAGTAGTAAGAGGGCAGGGCCTCCAGAGACCCAGTACTTC.

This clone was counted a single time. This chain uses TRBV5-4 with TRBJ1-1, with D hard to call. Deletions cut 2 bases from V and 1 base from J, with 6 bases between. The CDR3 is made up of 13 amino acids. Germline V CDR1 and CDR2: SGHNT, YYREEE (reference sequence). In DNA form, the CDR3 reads TGTGCCAGCAGCTTCGAGGGGAACACTGAAGCTTTCTTT. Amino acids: CASSFEGNTEAFF.

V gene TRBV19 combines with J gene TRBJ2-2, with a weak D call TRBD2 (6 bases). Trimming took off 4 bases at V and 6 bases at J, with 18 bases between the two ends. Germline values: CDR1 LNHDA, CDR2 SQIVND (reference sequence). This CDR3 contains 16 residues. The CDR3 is CASSREAYSVPGELFF. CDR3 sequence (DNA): TGTGCCAGTAGTAGGGAGGCATATAGTGTCCCCGGGGAGCTGTTTTTT.

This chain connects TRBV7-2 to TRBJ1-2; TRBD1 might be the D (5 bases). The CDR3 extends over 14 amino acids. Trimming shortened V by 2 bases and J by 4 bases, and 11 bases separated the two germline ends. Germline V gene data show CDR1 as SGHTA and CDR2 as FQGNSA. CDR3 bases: TGTGCCAGCAGCTTATGGGACCCGCTCTATGGCTACACCTTC. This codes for CASSLWDPLYGYTF.

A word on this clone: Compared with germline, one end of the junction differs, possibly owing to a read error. CDR3 nucleotides: TGCGCCAGCAGTGAGGGGCTTTTC. Residues: CASSEGLF. The V call is TRBV10-1, the J call TRBJ2-4, with D unresolved. The V gene's germline CDR1 is WNHNN and CDR2 SYGVQD (reference sequence). There are 8 residues in the CDR3.

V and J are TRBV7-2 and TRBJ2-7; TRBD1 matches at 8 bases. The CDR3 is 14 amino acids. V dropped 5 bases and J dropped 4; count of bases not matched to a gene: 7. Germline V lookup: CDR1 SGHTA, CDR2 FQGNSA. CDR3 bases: TGTGCCAGCAGCCGCGGACAGGGTGTTTACGAGCAGTACTTC. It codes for CASSRGQGVYEQYF.

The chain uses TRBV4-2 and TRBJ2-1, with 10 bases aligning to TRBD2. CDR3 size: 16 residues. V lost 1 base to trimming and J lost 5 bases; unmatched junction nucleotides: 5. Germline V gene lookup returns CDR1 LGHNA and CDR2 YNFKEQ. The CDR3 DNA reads TGTGCCAGCAGCCAAGTTAGCGGGGGGCGACACAATGAGCAGTTCTTC. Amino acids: CASSQVSGGRHNEQFF.

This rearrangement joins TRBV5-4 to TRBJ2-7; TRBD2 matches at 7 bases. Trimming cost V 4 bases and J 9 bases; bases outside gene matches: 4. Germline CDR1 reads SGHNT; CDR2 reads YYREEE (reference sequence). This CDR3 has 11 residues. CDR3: CASSQVAGQYF. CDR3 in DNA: TGTGCCAGCAGCCAGGTAGCGGGGCAGTACTTC.

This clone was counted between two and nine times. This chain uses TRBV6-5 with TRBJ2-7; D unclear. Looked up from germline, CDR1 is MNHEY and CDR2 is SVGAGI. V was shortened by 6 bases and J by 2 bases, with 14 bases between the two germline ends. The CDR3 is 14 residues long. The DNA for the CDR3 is TGTGCCAGCAGCCGCGAGCGAGGTACCTACGAGCAGTACTTC. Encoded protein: CASSRERGTYEQYF.

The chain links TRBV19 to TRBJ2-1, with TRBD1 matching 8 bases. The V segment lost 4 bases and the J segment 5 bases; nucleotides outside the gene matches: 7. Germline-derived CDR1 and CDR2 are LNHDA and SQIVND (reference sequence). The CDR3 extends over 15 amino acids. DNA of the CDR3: TGTGCCAGTAGTACTGGACAGGGTCTTAACAATGAGCAGTTCTTC. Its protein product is CASSTGQGLNNEQFF.

The CDR3: CASSTLAGGQETQYF. The CDR3 bases are TGCGCCAGCAGCACCTTAGCGGGGGGACAAGAGACCCAGTACTTC. This chain links TRBV5-1 with TRBJ2-5, with TRBD2 identical over 10 bases. Germline loops: CDR1 SGHRS, CDR2 YFSETQ. Trimming at V came to 4 bases and at J to 2 bases, leaving 5 bases not matched to a gene. The CDR3 covers 15 residues.

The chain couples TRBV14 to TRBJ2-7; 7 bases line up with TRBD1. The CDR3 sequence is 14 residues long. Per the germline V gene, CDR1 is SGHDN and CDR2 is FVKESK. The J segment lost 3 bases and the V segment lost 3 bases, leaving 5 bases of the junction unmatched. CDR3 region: CASSQGTVIYEQYF. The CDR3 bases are TGTGCCAGCAGCCAGGGGACAGTTATCTACGAGCAGTACTTC.

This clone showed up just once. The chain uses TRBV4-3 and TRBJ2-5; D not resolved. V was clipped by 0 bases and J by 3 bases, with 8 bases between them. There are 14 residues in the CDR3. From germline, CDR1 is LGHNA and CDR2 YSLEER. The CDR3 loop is CASSQERTEETQYF. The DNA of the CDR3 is TGCGCCAGCAGCCAAGAAAGGACCGAAGAGACCCAGTACTTC.

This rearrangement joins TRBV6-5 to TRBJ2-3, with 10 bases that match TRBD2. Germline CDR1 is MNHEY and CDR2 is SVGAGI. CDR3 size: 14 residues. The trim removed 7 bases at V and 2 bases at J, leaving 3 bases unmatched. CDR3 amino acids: CASKGTSDTDTQYF. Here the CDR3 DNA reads TGTGCCAGCAAGGGGACTAGCGACACAGATACGCAGTATTTT.

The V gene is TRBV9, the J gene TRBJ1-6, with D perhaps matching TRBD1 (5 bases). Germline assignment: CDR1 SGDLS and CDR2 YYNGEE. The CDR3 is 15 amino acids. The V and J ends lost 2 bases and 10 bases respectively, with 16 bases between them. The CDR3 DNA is TGTGCCAGCAGCGTCGGGGGGGACCCCAAGTCACCCCTCCACTTT. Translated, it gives CASSVGGDPKSPLHF.

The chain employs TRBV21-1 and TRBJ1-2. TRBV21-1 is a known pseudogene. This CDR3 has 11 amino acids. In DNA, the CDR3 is TGTGCCCCGGCGGGGTCGGGTGGCTACACCTTC. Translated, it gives CAPAGSGGYTF.

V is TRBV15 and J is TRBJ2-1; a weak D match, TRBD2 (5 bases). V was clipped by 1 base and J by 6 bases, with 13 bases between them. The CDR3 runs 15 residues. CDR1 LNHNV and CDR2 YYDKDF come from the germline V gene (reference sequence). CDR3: CATSRVRGQFNEQFF. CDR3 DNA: TGTGCCACCAGCAGAGTACGAGGGCAGTTCAATGAGCAGTTCTTC. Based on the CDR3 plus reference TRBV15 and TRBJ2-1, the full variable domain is DAMVIQNPRYQVTQFGKPVTLSCSQTLNHNVMYWYQQKSSQAPKLLFHYYDKDFNNEADTPDNFQSRRPNTSFCFLDIRSPGLGDTAMYLCATSRVRGQFNEQFFGPGTRLTVL.

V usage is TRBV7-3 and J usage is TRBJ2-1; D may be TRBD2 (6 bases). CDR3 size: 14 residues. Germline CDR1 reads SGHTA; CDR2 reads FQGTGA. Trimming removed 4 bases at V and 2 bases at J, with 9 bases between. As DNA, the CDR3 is TGTGCCAGCAGCTGGGGGGTGGCCTACAATGAGCAGTTCTTC. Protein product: CASSWGVAYNEQFF.

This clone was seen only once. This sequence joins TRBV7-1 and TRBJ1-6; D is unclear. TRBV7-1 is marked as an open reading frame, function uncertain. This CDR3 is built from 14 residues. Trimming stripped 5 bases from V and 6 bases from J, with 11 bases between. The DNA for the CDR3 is TGTGCCAGCAGCCAAGAAAGGGCTAATTCACCCCTCCACTTT. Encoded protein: CASSQERANSPLHF.

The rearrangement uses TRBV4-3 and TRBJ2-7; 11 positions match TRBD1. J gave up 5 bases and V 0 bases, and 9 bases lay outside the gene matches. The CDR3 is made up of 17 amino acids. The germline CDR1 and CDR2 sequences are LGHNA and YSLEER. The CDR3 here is CASSQDYYRTGGDEQYF. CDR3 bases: TGCGCCAGCAGCCAAGATTACTACAGGACAGGGGGCGACGAGCAGTACTTC.

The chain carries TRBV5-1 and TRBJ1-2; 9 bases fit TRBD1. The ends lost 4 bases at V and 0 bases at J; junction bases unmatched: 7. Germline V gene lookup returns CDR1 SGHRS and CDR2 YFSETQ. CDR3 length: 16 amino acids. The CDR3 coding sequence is TGCGCCAGCAGCCTGAATACAGGGGGCACTAACTATGGCTACACCTTC. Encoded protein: CASSLNTGGTNYGYTF. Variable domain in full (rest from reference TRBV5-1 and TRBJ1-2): KAGVTQTPRYLIKTRGQQVTLSCSPISGHRSVSWYQQTPGQGLQFLFEYFSETQRNKGNFPGRFSGRQFSNSRSEMNVSTLELGDSALYLCASSLNTGGTNYGYTFGSGTRLTVV.

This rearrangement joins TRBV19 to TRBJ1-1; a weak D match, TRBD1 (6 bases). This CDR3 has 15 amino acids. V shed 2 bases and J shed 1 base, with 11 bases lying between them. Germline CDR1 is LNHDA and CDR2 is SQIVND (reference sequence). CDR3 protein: CASSIQWTENTEAFF. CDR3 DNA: TGTGCCAGTAGTATACAATGGACAGAGAACACTGAAGCTTTCTTT.

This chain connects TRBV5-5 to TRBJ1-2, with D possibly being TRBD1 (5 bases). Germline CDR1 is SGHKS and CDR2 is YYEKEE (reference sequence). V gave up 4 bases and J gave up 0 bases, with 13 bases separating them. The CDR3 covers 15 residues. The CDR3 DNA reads TGTGCCAGCAGCACCTCGACAGCAGCTAACTATGGCTACACCTTC. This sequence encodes CASSTSTAANYGYTF. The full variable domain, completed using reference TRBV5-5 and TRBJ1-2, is DAGVTQSPTHLIKTRGQQVTLRCSPISGHKSVSWYQQVLGQGPQFIFQYYEKEERGRGNFPDRFSARQFPNYSSELNVNALLLGDSALYLCASSTSTAANYGYTFGSGTRLTVV.

In DNA, the CDR3 is TGTGCCAGCAGCCCGCCCATAGGGGCAGGAGAGACCCAGTACTTC. The encoded protein is CASSPPIGAGETQYF. The rearrangement links TRBV11-1 to TRBJ2-5; the D gene is possibly TRBD1 (5 bases). Germline lookup yields CDR1 SGHAT and CDR2 FQDESV (reference sequence). The CDR3 is made up of 15 amino acids. The V gene lost 5 bases and the J gene lost 4 bases, with 17 bases spanning the gap.

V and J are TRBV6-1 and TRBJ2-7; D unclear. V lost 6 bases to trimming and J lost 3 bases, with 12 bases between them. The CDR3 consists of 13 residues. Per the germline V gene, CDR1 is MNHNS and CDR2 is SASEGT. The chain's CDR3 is CASRIARFYEQYF. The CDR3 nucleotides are TGTGCCAGCAGGATCGCCAGGTTCTACGAGCAGTACTTC.

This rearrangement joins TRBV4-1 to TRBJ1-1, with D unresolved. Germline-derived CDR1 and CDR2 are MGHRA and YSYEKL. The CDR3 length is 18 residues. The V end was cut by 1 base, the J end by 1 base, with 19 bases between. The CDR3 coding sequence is TGCGCCAGCAGCCAAGCGAATTTCATTGGACCCTCGAACACTGAAGCTTTCTTT. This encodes CASSQANFIGPSNTEAFF.

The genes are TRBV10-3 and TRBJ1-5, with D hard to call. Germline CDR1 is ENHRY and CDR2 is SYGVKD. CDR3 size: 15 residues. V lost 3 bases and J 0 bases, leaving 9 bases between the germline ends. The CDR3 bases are TGTGCCATCAGTGATGAGATGAATAGCAATCAGCCCCAGCATTTT. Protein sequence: CAISDEMNSNQPQHF.